The rows below give T cell receptor beta chains drawn from one sample of a study of cytomegalovirus exposure and HLA in healthy donors. The assay was immunoSEQ multiplex PCR, and TCRdb's table has in-frame clones only and misses some. The sample carries approximately 140,000 clones, about three quarters recorded once. Sequencing was carried out using PBMCs. These receptors came from an older woman in good health and CMV-seropositive. The CDR3 runs from the conserved cysteine through the conserved F or W. The D gene is left open where the match is weak. Not all rows give a size; the values are once, few, many and, for expanded clones, a class.

length: 14; size: -; V: TRBV4-2; J: TRBJ2-3; D: -; DNA: TGTGCCAGCAGCCAAGATTTGGGCACGGATACGCAGTATTTT; CDR3: CASSQDLGTDTQYF
length: 14; size: -; V: TRBV6-1; J: TRBJ2-7; D: -; DNA: TGTGCCAGCCGGACGGAGGTCGATTCCTACGAGCAGTACTTC; CDR3: CASRTEVDSYEQYF
length: 14; size: -; V: TRBV14; J: TRBJ1-1; D: -; DNA: TGTGCCAGCAGCCACAGGGGAGTGAACACTGAAGCTTTCTTT; CDR3: CASSHRGVNTEAFF
length: 11; size: -; V: TRBV2; J: TRBJ1-2; D: -; DNA: TGTGGGGGGGGTAAAAACTATGGCTACACCTTC; CDR3: CGGGKNYGYTF
length: 16; size: -; V: TRBV7-3; J: TRBJ2-5; D: TRBD2; DNA: TGTGCCAGCAGCCTGGGGCTAGCGGGGCCCCAAGAGACCCAGTACTTC; CDR3: CASSLGLAGPQETQYF
length: 15; size: -; V: TRBV6-1; J: TRBJ2-6; D: -; DNA: TGTGCCACCGACGGGGGAAGCTCTGGGGCCAACGTCCTGACTTTC; CDR3: CATDGGSSGANVLTF
length: 16; size: -; V: TRBV5-1; J: TRBJ2-1; D: -; DNA: TGCGCCAGCAGCTTGACAGCTGGGGCATCCTACAATGAGCAGTTCTTC; CDR3: CASSLTAGASYNEQFF
length: 13; size: -; V: TRBV2; J: TRBJ2-5; D: TRBD2; DNA: TGTGCCAGCAGTGCCGGACTAGGGGAGACCCAGTACTTC; CDR3: CASSAGLGETQYF
length: 15; size: -; V: TRBV10-3; J: TRBJ1-5; D: -; DNA: TGTGCCATCAGTGTAGCGAGTGGGGTGAATCAGCCCCAGCATTTT; CDR3: CAISVASGVNQPQHF
length: 19; size: -; V: TRBV21-1; J: TRBJ2-3; D: -; DNA: TGTGCCAGCAGCAAAAGCGGGACAGGGGGACCGCTTGTACTAGATACGCAGTATTTT; CDR3: CASSKSGTGGPLVLDTQYF
length: 16; size: -; V: TRBV9; J: TRBJ1-5; D: -; DNA: TGTGCCAGCAGCGCAAGCGGGGGGTATAGCAATCAGCCCCAGCATTTT; CDR3: CASSASGGYSNQPQHF
length: 16; size: few; V: TRBV10-3; J: TRBJ2-2; D: TRBD1; DNA: TGTGCCATCAGCGCGTCAGGGACAGGGGAAACCGGGGAGCTGTTTTTT; CDR3: CAISASGTGETGELFF
length: 10; size: -; V: TRBV5-1; J: TRBJ2-1; D: -; DNA: TGCGCCAGCAATGCGGATGAGCAGTTCTTC; CDR3: CASNADEQFF
length: 14; size: -; V: TRBV7-2; J: TRBJ1-5; D: -; DNA: TGTGCCAGCAGCCTAAACGGGGTGGATCAGCCCCAGCATTTT; CDR3: CASSLNGVDQPQHF
length: 17; size: -; V: TRBV5-8; J: TRBJ2-3; D: TRBD2; DNA: TGTGCCAGCAGCTTGGTGATTCGGGGGGGCCGCACAGATACGCAGTATTTT; CDR3: CASSLVIRGGRTDTQYF
length: 16; size: -; V: TRBV19; J: TRBJ1-2; D: TRBD1; DNA: TGTGCCAGTAGGGGCCCCGGACAGGGGCCCGACTATGGCTACACCTTC; CDR3: CASRGPGQGPDYGYTF
length: 13; size: -; V: TRBV7-9; J: TRBJ2-7; D: TRBD1; DNA: TGTGCCAGCAGCCGGACAGGGGCCTACGAGCAGTACTTC; CDR3: CASSRTGAYEQYF
length: 15; size: few; V: TRBV5-4; J: TRBJ1-1; D: -; DNA: TGTGCCAGCAGCTCTTCAGGGGTCATGAACACTGAAGCTTTCTTT; CDR3: CASSSSGVMNTEAFF
length: 18; size: -; V: TRBV9; J: TRBJ1-1; D: -; DNA: TGTGCCAGCAGCGTATCCAACAACCGGGGGGGAGCGGTCACTGAAGCTTTCTTT; CDR3: CASSVSNNRGGAVTEAFF
length: 16; size: -; V: TRBV11-2; J: TRBJ2-3; D: TRBD2; DNA: TGTGCCAGCAGCTTGGTAGCGGGGGCCCCTTCTGGGGGGCAGTATTTT; CDR3: CASSLVAGAPSGGQYF
length: 17; size: -; V: TRBV7-2; J: TRBJ1-6; D: -; DNA: TGTGCCAGCAGCCGCGGACAGACGAGCTCCTATAATTCACCCCTCCACTTT; CDR3: CASSRGQTSSYNSPLHF
length: 16; size: -; V: TRBV5-8; J: TRBJ1-5; D: TRBD1; DNA: TGTGCCAGCAGCTTGTTAGGCAGGGGGCGGAATCAGCCCCAGCATTTT; CDR3: CASSLLGRGRNQPQHF
length: 11; size: once; V: TRBV9; J: TRBJ1-1; D: -; DNA: TGTGCCAGCAGCGGGGGGGCTGAAGCTTTCTTT; CDR3: CASSGGAEAFF
length: 15; size: -; V: TRBV6-1; J: TRBJ2-3; D: -; DNA: TGTGCCAGCAGTACCAGGAGGACTAGCACAGATACGCAGTATTTT; CDR3: CASSTRRTSTDTQYF
length: 15; size: -; V: TRBV6-5; J: TRBJ2-7; D: -; DNA: TGTGCCAGCAGTTACTCCTGGGACACATCCTACGAGCAGTACTTC; CDR3: CASSYSWDTSYEQYF
length: 17; size: once; V: TRBV5-1; J: TRBJ2-1; D: TRBD1; DNA: TGCGCCAGCAGCTTGGCCTTATTTGACAGGGGGCTGAATGAGCAGTTCTTC; CDR3: CASSLALFDRGLNEQFF
length: 18; size: -; V: TRBV4-1; J: TRBJ1-4; D: -; DNA: TGCGCCAGCAGCCCCCTCTCGGGGGGAGGGGGTCTTAATGAAAAACTGTTTTTT; CDR3: CASSPLSGGGGLNEKLFF
length: 15; size: -; V: TRBV5-1; J: TRBJ2-2; D: TRBD1; DNA: TGCGCCAGCAGCGCCGGACAGGAAAGGACCGGGGAGCTGTTTTTT; CDR3: CASSAGQERTGELFF
length: 13; size: -; V: TRBV5-1; J: TRBJ2-7; D: TRBD1; DNA: TGCGCCAGCAGCAACGGGACAGAGCTCGAGCAGTACTTC; CDR3: CASSNGTELEQYF
length: 16; size: -; V: TRBV9; J: TRBJ2-1; D: TRBD1; DNA: TGTGCCAGCAGCGTGTCGACAGGGCTTTCCTACAATGAGCAGTTCTTC; CDR3: CASSVSTGLSYNEQFF
length: 12; size: -; V: TRBV9; J: TRBJ2-3; D: -; DNA: TGTGCCAGCAGCGTATCAGCAGATACGCAGTATTTT; CDR3: CASSVSADTQYF
length: 14; size: -; V: TRBV7-3; J: TRBJ2-7; D: -; DNA: TGTGCCAGCAGCTTAACGAAAGCCAGGGGCGAGCAGTACTTC; CDR3: CASSLTKARGEQYF
length: 14; size: -; V: TRBV4-1; J: TRBJ1-5; D: -; DNA: TGCGCCAGCAGCCAAGATAGCAACAATCAGCCCCAGCATTTT; CDR3: CASSQDSNNQPQHF
length: 15; size: -; V: TRBV23-1; J: TRBJ1-2; D: TRBD1; DNA: TGCGCCAGCAGTCAATCGAAGGAGGGGGCGGGTGGCTACACCTTC; CDR3: CASSQSKEGAGGYTF
length: 19; size: -; V: TRBV7-9; J: TRBJ1-6; D: TRBD1; DNA: TGTGCCAGCAGCTTAGGCGGGACAGGGAATTTCTTATATAATTCACCCCTCCACTTT; CDR3: CASSLGGTGNFLYNSPLHF
length: 12; size: few; V: TRBV5-1; J: TRBJ2-7; D: -; DNA: TGCGCCAGCAGCTTGGGGGGCCTCGAGCAGTACTTC; CDR3: CASSLGGLEQYF
length: 15; size: few; V: TRBV6-1; J: TRBJ2-5; D: -; DNA: TGTGCCAGCAGTGAAGGCCAGGGAAGCGCAGAGACCCAGTACTTC; CDR3: CASSEGQGSAETQYF
length: 18; size: once; V: TRBV18; J: TRBJ2-3; D: TRBD1; DNA: TGTGCCAGCTCCCCCCGGGACAGGGGGGGTTCTAGCACAGATACGCAGTATTTT; CDR3: CASSPRDRGGSSTDTQYF
length: 16; size: -; V: TRBV25-1; J: TRBJ1-4; D: TRBD1; DNA: TGTGCCAGCAGTGAATATTCGGGACAGGGGATTGGAAAACTGTTTTTT; CDR3: CASSEYSGQGIGKLFF
length: 16; size: -; V: TRBV19; J: TRBJ2-7; D: -; DNA: TGTGCCAGTAGTCGGGAACAACTTACTAGCTCCTACGAGCAGTACTTC; CDR3: CASSREQLTSSYEQYF
length: 13; size: -; V: TRBV6-5; J: TRBJ2-1; D: TRBD1; DNA: TGTGCCAGCAGTCATAACAGGGGGCATGAGCAGTTCTTC; CDR3: CASSHNRGHEQFF